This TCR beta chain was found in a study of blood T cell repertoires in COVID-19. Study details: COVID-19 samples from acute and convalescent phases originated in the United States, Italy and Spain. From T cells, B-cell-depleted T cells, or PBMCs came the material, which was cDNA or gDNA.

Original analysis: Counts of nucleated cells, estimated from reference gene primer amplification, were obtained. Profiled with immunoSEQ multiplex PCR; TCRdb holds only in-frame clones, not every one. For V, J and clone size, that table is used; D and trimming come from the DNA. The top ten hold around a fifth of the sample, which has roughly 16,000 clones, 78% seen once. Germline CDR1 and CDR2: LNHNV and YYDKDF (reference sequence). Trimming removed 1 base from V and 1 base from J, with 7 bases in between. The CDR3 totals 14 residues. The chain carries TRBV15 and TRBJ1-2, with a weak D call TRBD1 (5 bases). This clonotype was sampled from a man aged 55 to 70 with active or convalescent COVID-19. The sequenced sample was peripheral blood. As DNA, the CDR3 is TGTGCCACCAGCAGAGGGGGGGTTAACTATGGCTACACCTTC. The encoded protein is CATSRGGVNYGYTF.